Shown below are 7 T cell receptor beta chains from a single sample sequenced in a study of T cell changes during pregnancy in multiple sclerosis. The data were produced by immunoSEQ multiplex PCR, yet TCRdb's version contains in-frame clones alone and is incomplete. The sample holds 35,000 to 55,000 clones, 80% to 95% seen once. The sequencing used CD4+ T cells from peripheral blood mononuclear cells, collected before pregnancy. Every receptor here comes from a female donor with multiple sclerosis, enrolled in a pregnancy study.

The chain has TRBV7-3 and TRBJ2-7; 10 bases line up with TRBD2. The germline CDR1 and CDR2 sequences are SGHTA and FQGTGA. This CDR3 spans 14 amino acids. V gave up 5 bases and J gave up 7 bases; unmatched junction bases: 8. The CDR3 bases are TGTGCCAGCAGCCAACTAGCGGGGCAGGGGGAGCAGTACTTC. It encodes CASSQLAGQGEQYF.

The gene calls are TRBV9 and TRBJ2-3; 14 bases align to TRBD2. The V gene end was trimmed by 0 bases and the J gene end by 8 bases; junction bases not matched to a gene: 8. CDR3 length: 17 residues. From germline, CDR1 is SGDLS and CDR2 YYNGEE. DNA for the CDR3: TGTGCCAGCAGCGTAGATCCGACTAGCGGGAGGGCCGGTACGCAGTATTTT. It is translated as CASSVDPTSGRAGTQYF. The variable domain in full, completed from reference TRBV9 and TRBJ2-3, reads DSGVTQTPKHLITATGQRVTLRCSPRSGDLSVYWYQQSLDQGLQFLIQYYNGEERAKGNILERFSAQQFPDLHSELNLSSLELGDSALYFCASSVDPTSGRAGTQYFGPGTRLTVL.

The rearrangement joins TRBV5-1 to TRBJ1-4, with D unclear. The germline gives CDR1 SGHRS, CDR2 YFSETQ. CDR3 length: 15 residues. Trimming stripped 5 bases from V and 0 bases from J, with 11 bases between. The CDR3: CASRPHSSTNEKLFF. Written as DNA, the CDR3 is TGCGCCAGCAGGCCCCACAGCTCAACTAATGAAAAACTGTTTTTT.

The chain uses TRBV2 and TRBJ2-5; D not resolved. From germline, CDR1 is SNHLY and CDR2 FYNNEI. The germline V and J ends were trimmed by 6 bases and 5 bases, with 10 bases remaining between them. This CDR3 comprises 12 residues. The CDR3 DNA reads TGTGCCAGCAGCCGAAACCGGGAGACCCAGTACTTC. The encoded protein is CASSRNRETQYF.

This clone came up once. The rearrangement joins TRBV5-1 to TRBJ2-1; 10 positions match TRBD2. The germline gives CDR1 SGHRS, CDR2 YFSETQ. With 3 bases clipped from V and 7 bases from J, the junction kept 4 bases outside the gene matches. The CDR3 runs to 14 residues. CDR3 region: CASSSLAGVNEQFF. CDR3 nucleotide sequence: TGCGCCAGCAGCTCTCTAGCGGGAGTAAATGAGCAGTTCTTC.

J is TRBJ1-2 and V is TRBV4-1, with 10 positions matching TRBD1. CDR1 MGHRA and CDR2 YSYEKL come from the germline V gene. The CDR3 has 18 amino acids. V lost 4 bases and J lost 2; bases outside the gene matches: 13. CDR3 sequence reads: CASSRDGRDRGSNYGYTF. In DNA, the CDR3 is TGCGCCAGCAGCCGGGATGGTCGGGACAGGGGCTCAAACTATGGCTACACCTTC.

This clone was seen a single time. The chain has TRBV7-2 and TRBJ2-7, with TRBD1 identical over 8 bases. Germline CDR1 and CDR2: SGHTA and FQGNSA. The CDR3 spans 18 residues. V lost 2 bases, J lost 3 bases, and 15 bases stayed unmatched. The CDR3 region is CASSLFIRGEDRVYEQYF. Written as DNA, the CDR3 is TGTGCCAGCAGCTTATTTATCCGGGGCGAGGACAGGGTCTACGAGCAGTACTTC.